The rows below give T cell receptor beta chains drawn from one sample of a study of T cell responses to AZD1222 COVID-19 vaccine. TCRdb's copy holds only in-frame clones and misses some; the assay was immunoSEQ multiplex PCR. The sample shows about 110,000 clones, about 91% of them seen only once. Sequences were derived from peripheral blood, sampled 28 days after the second AZD1222 dose. The receptors come from an adult who received the AZD1222 COVID-19 vaccine. The CDR3 runs from the conserved cysteine through the conserved F or W.

v_call: TRBV9; cdr3_aa: CASSATGGGNTIYF
v_call: TRBV4-1; cdr3_aa: CASSQVAREGNTIYF
v_call: TRBV10-3; cdr3_aa: CAISGGGGQETQYF
v_call: TRBV7-2; cdr3_aa: CASSFRGYQETQYF
v_call: TRBV4-3; cdr3_aa: CASSQVESFESSYGYTF
v_call: TRBV9; cdr3_aa: CASSVAVANEKLFF
v_call: TRBV19; cdr3_aa: CASRGDRGHEQFF
v_call: TRBV10-2; cdr3_aa: CASKERAGSTDTQYF
v_call: TRBV15; cdr3_aa: CATSRVIDRGQETQYF
v_call: TRBV6-4; cdr3_aa: CASSETDNSPLHF
v_call: TRBV23-1; cdr3_aa: CASSQVKTGRAKNIQYF
v_call: TRBV29-1; cdr3_aa: CSVEDRAYEQYF